This TCR beta chain was identified in a study of T cell responses to AZD1222 COVID-19 vaccine. Assay: immunoSEQ multiplex PCR; the TCRdb copy retains only in-frame clones and omits some. The data show around 110,000 clones, 80% to 90% seen once. CDR1 and CDR2 (germline): LNHNV, YYDKDF (reference sequence). This CDR3 region has 15 residues. The V segment lost 5 bases and the J segment 3 bases; nucleotides outside the gene matches: 8. Worth noting for this clone: What it recognizes is unknown.

Study-wide results and limits: In all cases, repertoires were sampled only after the peak T cell response. Of spike-specific TCRs, nearly half reportedly target regions left unmutated in variants.

This clonotype was obtained from an adult in good health. This specimen was peripheral blood, taken on day 0 of AZD1222 vaccination. The chain couples TRBV15 to TRBJ1-2; the match to TRBD1 covers 8 bases. The CDR3 DNA is TGTGCCACCAGCCCCACGACAGGGGCGGACTATGGCTACACCTTC. This gives the protein CATSPTTGADYGYTF.